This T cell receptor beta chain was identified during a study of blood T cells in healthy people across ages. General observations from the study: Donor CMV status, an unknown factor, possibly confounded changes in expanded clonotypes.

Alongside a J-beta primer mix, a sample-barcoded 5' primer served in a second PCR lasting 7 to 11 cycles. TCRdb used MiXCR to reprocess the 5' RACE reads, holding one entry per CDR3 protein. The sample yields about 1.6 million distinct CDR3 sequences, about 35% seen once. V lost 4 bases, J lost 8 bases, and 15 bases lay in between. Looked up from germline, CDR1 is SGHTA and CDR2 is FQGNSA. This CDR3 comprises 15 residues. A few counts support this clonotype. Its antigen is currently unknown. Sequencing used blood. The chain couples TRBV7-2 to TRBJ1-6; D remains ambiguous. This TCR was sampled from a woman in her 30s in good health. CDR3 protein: CASSSGPAKHSPLHF. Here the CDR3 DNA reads TGTGCCAGCAGCTCGGGCCCGGCGAAGCATTCACCCCTCCACTTT. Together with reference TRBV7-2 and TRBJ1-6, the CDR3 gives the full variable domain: GAGVSQSPSNKVTEKGKDVELRCDPISGHTALYWYRQSLGQGLEFLIYFQGNSAPDKSGLPSDRFSAERTGGSVSTLTIQRTQQEDSAVYLCASSSGPAKHSPLHFGNGTRLTVT.